This T cell receptor beta chain was sequenced for a study of human thymus T cells. The repertoire was sequenced with immunoSEQ multiplex PCR; TCRdb's copy has only in-frame clones and lacks some. This table holds more than 50,000 clones, approximately 95% found once. The CDR3 has 18 residues. Germline trimming cut 0 bases from V and 1 base from J; bases unmatched to any gene: 5. Germline lookup yields CDR1 LGHNA and CDR2 YNFKEQ. V usage is TRBV4-2 and J usage is TRBJ2-3, with 12 bases matching TRBD1. Sequenced input: blood. The clonotype originates from a boy under two years old with a congenital heart defect but otherwise immunologically healthy. In DNA, the CDR3 is TGTGCCAGCAGCCAAGATGGGACAGGGGGCGTGGGCACAGATACGCAGTATTTT. Translated, it gives CASSQDGTGGVGTDTQYF.